This T cell receptor beta chain was captured by sequencing in a study of radiation and T cells in renal cell carcinoma. The CDR3 spans 14 residues. The V end was cut by 2 bases, the J end by 1 base, with 8 bases between. The germline V gene has CDR1 SNHLY and CDR2 FYNNEI. Sequencing used immunoSEQ multiplex PCR; TCRdb keeps in-frame clones, though not all of them. Among some 150,000 clones, about 88% were seen once, and the ten largest hold around 12%. Time point indicated: baseline pretreatment blood. Treatment in this sample: 15 Gy SBRT to primary tumor, nephrectomy 4 weeks later. This receptor was identified in a woman aged 45 to 65 with renal cell carcinoma. The material sequenced was blood, taken from a patient whose treatment included radiotherapy and nephrectomy. The chain couples TRBV2 to TRBJ1-1; a possible D gene is TRBD1 (5 bases). CDR3 in amino acids: CASSEQGGNTEAFF. Here the CDR3 DNA reads TGTGCCAGCAGTGAACAGGGTGGGAACACTGAAGCTTTCTTT.